The following is a T cell receptor beta chain sequence with its context. Its antigen is currently unknown. TCRdb fed the reads into MiXCR, producing one record per CDR3 protein. The data show around 500,000 distinct CDR3 sequences, approximately 46% seen once. This entry is derived from a study of T cell repertoires in cytomegalovirus infection. Study details: Recently identified HLA-C-restricted CMV epitopes were used, and well-studied HLA-B-restricted CMV epitopes were used as well. Evidence of both CMV infection and a matching HLA type came from public TCR beta signatures. Overall study findings and caveats: The ex vivo response was dominated by HLA-C-restricted CMV-specific TCR beta clonotypes.

Trimming pared 5 bases from V and 0 bases from J, leaving 10 bases between. Germline CDR1 and CDR2: SGHTA and FQGNSA. There are 14 residues in the CDR3. The sequence was collected from a human donor in good health (CMV status not recorded). Some clones in this sample may be carry-over from other donors' samples. The sample in question was cultured PBMCs, obtained from culture after CMV antigen stimulation. This chain connects TRBV7-2 to TRBJ1-2; D is undetermined. CDR3 amino acids: CASSPDGPNYGYTF. As DNA, the CDR3 is TGTGCCAGCAGCCCCGACGGACCTAACTATGGCTACACCTTC. The full variable domain, with the rest looked up from reference TRBV7-2 and TRBJ1-2, is GAGVSQSPSNKVTEKGKDVELRCDPISGHTALYWYRQSLGQGLEFLIYFQGNSAPDKSGLPSDRFSAERTGGSVSTLTIQRTQQEDSAVYLCASSPDGPNYGYTFGSGTRLTVV.